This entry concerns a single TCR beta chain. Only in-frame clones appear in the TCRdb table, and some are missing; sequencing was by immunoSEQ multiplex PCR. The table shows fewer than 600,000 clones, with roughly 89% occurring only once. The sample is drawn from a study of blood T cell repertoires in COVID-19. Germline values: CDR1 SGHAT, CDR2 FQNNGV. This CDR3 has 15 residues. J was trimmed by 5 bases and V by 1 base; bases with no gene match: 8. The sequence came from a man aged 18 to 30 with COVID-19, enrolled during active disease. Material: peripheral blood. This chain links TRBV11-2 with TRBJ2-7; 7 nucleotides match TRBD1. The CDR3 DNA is TGTGCCAGCAGCTTAGGGCAGGGGGTTAGAAACGAGCAGTACTTC. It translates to CASSLGQGVRNEQYF.